This T cell receptor beta chain was sequenced in a study of T-cell reconstitution after alpha-beta-depleted transplantation in children (dated by TCRdb to 2015 to 2016). As for the study more broadly: Using TCR repertoire profiling, the study quantitatively followed how T-cell immune reconstitution unfolded in children after TCRalphabeta/CD19-depleted allogeneic hematopoietic cell transplantation.

This clonotype showed up many times. The clone's antigen remains unknown. Per-base quality was not reported, and no clone a single base away is much larger than it. From the germline V gene (reference sequence), CDR1 is DFQATT and CDR2 is SNEGSKA. V is shortened by 0 bases, J by 4 bases, and the region joining them spans 9 bases. CDR3 length: 14 amino acids, cysteine to phenylalanine. CDR3 DNA only is kept here, 42 bases in frame from base 1. The sample's treatment or condition label, in plain terms: allogeneic hematopoietic cell transplantation with graft depleted of TCRalphabeta T cells and CD19 B cells. The children who served as transplant recipients had been given grafts of TCRalphabeta/CD19-depleted allogeneic hematopoietic cells. Overall study outcomes, separate from this receptor: Over the following months the frequencies of hyperexpanded clones went down, and after one year T-cell counts and TCRbeta diversity were mostly credited to newly produced T cells. In some patients, the high TCRbeta diversity seen at day 60 was put down to recipient T cells and intrathymic progenitors that had survived conditioning. The apparently early recovery of alphabetaT-cell counts about two months after transplant reportedly depended on only several hundred rapidly expanded clones that came from non-depleted graft cells.

Receptors were amplified or captured by PCR. The instrument given in TCRdb is Illumina HiSeq 2500. Molecular barcoding was employed in the preparation of TCR libraries, with unique molecular identifiers being used to normalize TCRbeta repertoire quantification. TCRdb passed the public sequencing reads through fastp at Q25 and MiXCR, retaining productive beta sequences. Each entry is one CDR3 protein sequence, shown with its most common DNA and genes. The sample data list some 300,000 distinct CDR3 sequences, and approximately 7.3% of these were observed just once. Jointly, the top ten make up approximately 9.6% of the sample.

The sequence joins TRBV20-1 to TRBJ2-2; the D region possibly corresponds to TRBD2 (5 bases align). The material sequenced was peripheral blood, taken 360 days after TCRalphabeta/CD19-depleted stem cell transplant. The clonotype originates from a female patient aged 2-9 years who had a stem cell transplant for Fanconi anemia, so the T cells may come from the graft donor. CDR3 loop: CSAREPRGTGELFF. The sequenced DNA: TGCAGTGCTAGAGAACCTCGGGGCACCGGGGAGCTGTTTTTT.